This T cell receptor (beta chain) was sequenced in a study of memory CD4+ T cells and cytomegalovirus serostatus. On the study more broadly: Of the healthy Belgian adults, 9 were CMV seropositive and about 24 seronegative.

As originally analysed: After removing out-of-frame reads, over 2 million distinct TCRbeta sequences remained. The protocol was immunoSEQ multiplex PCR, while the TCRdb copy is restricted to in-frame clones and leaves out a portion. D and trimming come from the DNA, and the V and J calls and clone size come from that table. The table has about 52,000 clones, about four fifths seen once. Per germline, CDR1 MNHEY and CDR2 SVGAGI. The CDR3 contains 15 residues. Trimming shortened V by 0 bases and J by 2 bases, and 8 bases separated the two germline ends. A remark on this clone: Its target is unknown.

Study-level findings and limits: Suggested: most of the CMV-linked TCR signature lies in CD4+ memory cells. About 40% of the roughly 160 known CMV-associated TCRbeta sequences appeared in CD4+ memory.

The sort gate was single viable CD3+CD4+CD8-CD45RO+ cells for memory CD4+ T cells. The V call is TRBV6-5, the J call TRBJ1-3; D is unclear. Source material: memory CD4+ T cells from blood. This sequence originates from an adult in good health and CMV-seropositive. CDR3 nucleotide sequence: TGTGCCAGCAGTTACTCGAAATTCGCTGGAAACACCATATATTTT. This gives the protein CASSYSKFAGNTIYF.